This TCR beta chain was observed in a study of cytomegalovirus exposure and HLA in healthy donors. Use of 60 Vbeta and 13 Jbeta primers characterized the PCR. TCRdb's table, derived via immunoSEQ multiplex PCR, lists solely in-frame clones and lacks some. This sample has 100,000 to 150,000 clones, with 80% to 85% found just once. This CDR3 comprises 14 residues. The V gene lost 0 bases and the J gene lost 3 bases, with 9 bases spanning the gap. CDR1 SGDLS and CDR2 YYNGEE come from the germline V gene. Sequencing was carried out using PBMCs. V usage is TRBV9 and J usage is TRBJ1-1, with D unresolved. The sequence derives from a man between 18 and 29 years old in good health and CMV-seronegative. CDR3 sequence (DNA): TGTGCCAGCAGCGTAGGCGCCGATTACACTGAAGCTTTCTTT. Translating gives CASSVGADYTEAFF.